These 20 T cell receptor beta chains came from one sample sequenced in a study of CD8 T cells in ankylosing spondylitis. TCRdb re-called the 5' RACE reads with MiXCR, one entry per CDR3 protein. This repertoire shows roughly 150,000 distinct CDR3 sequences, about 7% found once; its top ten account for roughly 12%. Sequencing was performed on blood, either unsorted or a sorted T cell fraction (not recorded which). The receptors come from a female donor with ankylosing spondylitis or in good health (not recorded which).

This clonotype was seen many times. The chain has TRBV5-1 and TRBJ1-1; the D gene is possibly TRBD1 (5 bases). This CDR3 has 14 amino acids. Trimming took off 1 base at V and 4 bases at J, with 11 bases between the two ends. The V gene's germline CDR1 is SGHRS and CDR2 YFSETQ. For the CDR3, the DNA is TGCGCCAGCAGCTTGTCGGGTGGGGGCACTGAAGCTTTCTTT. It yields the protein CASSLSGGGTEAFF.

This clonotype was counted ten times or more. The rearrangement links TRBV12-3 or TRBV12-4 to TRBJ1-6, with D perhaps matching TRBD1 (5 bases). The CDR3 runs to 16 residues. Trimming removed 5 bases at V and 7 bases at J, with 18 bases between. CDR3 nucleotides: TGTGCCAGCAGTAAATCTCCGGGGACCCAGAATTCACCCCTCCACTTT. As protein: CASSKSPGTQNSPLHF.

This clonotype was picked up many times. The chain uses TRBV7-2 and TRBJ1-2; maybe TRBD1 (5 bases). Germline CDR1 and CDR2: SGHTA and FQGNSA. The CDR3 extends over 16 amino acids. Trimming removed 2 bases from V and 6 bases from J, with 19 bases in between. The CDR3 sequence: CASSLQLAAGDDGYTF. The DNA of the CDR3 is TGTGCCAGCAGCTTACAATTAGCGGCCGGGGACGATGGCTACACCTTC.

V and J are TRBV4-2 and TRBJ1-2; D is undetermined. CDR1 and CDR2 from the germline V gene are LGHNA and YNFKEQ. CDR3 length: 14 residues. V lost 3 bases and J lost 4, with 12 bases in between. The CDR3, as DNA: TGTGCCAGCAGCCATGATAAAACTGGCTATGGCTACACCTTC. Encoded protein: CASSHDKTGYGYTF.

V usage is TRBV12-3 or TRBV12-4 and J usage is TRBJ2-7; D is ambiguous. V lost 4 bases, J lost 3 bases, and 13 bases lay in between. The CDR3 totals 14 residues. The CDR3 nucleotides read TGTGCCAGCAGTTCAAAAAGTGAGGTCTACGAGCAGTACTTC. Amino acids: CASSSKSEVYEQYF.

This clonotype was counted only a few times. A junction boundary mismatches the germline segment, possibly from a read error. The DNA for the CDR3 is TGTGCCATCAGCCCGACGCAGGGGGGTGTTCCTGGGGCCAACGTCCTGACTTTC. Translating it yields CAISPTQGGVPGANVLTF. The rearrangement joins TRBV3-1 to TRBJ2-6, with TRBD1 as a possible D gene (7 bases). Germline loops: CDR1 LGHDT, CDR2 YNNKEL (reference sequence). The CDR3 contains 18 residues.

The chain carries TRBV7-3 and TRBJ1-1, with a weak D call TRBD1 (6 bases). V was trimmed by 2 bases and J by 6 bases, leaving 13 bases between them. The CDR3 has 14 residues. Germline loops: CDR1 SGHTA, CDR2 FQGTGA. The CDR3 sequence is CASSLENRAAEAFF. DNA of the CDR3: TGTGCCAGCAGCTTAGAGAACAGGGCCGCTGAAGCTTTCTTT.

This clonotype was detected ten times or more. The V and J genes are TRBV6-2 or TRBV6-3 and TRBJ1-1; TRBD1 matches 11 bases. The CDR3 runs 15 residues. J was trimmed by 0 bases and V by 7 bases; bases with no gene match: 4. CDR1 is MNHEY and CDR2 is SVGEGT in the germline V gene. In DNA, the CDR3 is TGTGCCAGCAACTTGGACAGGGGGCTGAACACTGAAGCTTTCTTT. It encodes CASNLDRGLNTEAFF.

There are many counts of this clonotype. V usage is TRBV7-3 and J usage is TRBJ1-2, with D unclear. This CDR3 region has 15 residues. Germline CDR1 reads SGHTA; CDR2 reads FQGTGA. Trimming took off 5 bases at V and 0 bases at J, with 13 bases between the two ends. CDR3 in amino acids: CASSPLVGSNYGYTF. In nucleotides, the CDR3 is TGTGCCAGCAGCCCTCTCGTAGGGTCTAACTATGGCTACACCTTC.

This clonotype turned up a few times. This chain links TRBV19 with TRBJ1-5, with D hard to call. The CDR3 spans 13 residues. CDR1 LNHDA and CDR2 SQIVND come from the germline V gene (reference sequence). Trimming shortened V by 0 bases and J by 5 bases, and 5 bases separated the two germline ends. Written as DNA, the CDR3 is TGTGCCAGTAGTATAGATGGGGATCAGCCCCAGCATTTT. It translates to CASSIDGDQPQHF.

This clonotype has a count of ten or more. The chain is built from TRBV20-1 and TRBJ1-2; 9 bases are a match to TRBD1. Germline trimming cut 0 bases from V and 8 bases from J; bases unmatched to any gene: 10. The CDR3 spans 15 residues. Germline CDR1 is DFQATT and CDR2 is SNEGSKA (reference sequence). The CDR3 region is CSARDLGGDRAGYTF. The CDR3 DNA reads TGCAGTGCTAGAGATTTGGGAGGGGACAGGGCCGGCTACACCTTC.

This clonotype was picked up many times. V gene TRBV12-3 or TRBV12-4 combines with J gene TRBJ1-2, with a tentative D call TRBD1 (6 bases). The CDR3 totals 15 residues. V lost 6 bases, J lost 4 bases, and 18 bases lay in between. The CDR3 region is CASSSLGGRGYGYTF. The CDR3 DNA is TGTGCCAGCAGCTCCCTCGGGGGGCGCGGCTATGGCTACACCTTC.

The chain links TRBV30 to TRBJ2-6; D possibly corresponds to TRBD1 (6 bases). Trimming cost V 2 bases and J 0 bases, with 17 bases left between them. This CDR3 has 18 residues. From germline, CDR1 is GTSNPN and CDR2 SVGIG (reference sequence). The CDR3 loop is CAWSNPRQANSGANVLTF. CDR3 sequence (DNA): TGTGCCTGGAGTAACCCACGACAGGCTAACTCTGGGGCCAACGTCCTGACTTTC.

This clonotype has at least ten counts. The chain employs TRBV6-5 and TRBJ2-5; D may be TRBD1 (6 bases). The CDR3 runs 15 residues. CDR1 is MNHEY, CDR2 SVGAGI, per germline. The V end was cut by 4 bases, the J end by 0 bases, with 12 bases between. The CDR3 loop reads CASSWIGTHQETQYF. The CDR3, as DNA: TGTGCCAGCAGTTGGATCGGGACACACCAAGAGACCCAGTACTTC.

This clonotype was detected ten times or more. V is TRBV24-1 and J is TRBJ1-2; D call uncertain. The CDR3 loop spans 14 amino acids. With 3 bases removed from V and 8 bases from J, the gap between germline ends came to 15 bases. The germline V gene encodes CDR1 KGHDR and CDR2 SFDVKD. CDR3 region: CATSDPTDPRGYTF. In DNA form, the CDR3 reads TGTGCCACCAGTGATCCCACCGATCCGAGAGGCTACACCTTC.

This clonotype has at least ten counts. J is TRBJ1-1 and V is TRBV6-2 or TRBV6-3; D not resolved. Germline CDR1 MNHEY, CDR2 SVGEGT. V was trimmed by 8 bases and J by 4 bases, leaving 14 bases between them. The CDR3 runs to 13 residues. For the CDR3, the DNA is TGTGCCAGCCTTCGGGTCCGGGGCACTGAAGCTTTCTTT. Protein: CASLRVRGTEAFF.

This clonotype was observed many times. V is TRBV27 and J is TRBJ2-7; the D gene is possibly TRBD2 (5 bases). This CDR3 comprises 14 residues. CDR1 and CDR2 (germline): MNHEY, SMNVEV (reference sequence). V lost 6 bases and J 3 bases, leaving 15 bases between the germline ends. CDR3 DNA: TGTGCCAGCAGCCCCGAGGGAGCTGGCTACGAGCAGTACTTC. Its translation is CASSPEGAGYEQYF.

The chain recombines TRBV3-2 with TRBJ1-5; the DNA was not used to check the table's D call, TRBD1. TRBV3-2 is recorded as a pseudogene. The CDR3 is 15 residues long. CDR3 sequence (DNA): TGTGCCACCTGCCAGGGACCGTCCGGAGGCCAGCCCCAGCATTTT. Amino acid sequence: CATCQGPSGGQPQHF.

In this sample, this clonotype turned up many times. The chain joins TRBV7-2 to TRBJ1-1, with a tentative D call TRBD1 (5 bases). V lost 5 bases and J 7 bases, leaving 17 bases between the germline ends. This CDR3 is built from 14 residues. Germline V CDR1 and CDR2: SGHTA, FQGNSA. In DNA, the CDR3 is TGTGCCAGCAGCCAAGACAGCTTACTTAGTGAAGCTTTCTTT. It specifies CASSQDSLLSEAFF.

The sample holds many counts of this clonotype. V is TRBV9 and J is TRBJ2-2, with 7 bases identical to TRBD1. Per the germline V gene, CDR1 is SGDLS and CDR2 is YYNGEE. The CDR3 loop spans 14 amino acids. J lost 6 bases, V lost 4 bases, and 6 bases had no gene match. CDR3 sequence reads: CASSPTGSPGELFF. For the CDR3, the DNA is TGTGCCAGCAGCCCGACAGGGTCCCCCGGGGAGCTGTTTTTT.